The sequence of this T cell receptor (beta chain) was determined in a study of shared clonotypes between healthy human individuals (dated by TCRdb to 2018 to 2021). For the study in its entirety: The cohort included a few men and a couple of women between 18 and 49 years of age. For each donor, CD4 naive and CD4 memory were each given three plates, CD8 naive was given two plates, and CD8 memory was given one plate. Blood TCR repertoires of several healthy adults were deeply sequenced to estimate repertoire size and the extent of clonotype sharing between individuals. To increase sequencing depth and limit assay-specific biases, TCR repertoire library preparation and sequencing were carried out by different laboratories using diverse techniques. Between about 0.9 and 10 billion PBMCs per donor were obtained by leukapheresis. The investigation overall reported the following: Sampling was limited to blood, and TCR repertoires in tissue likely differ from TCR repertoires in blood. The genetic and exposure-history diversity represented was limited by the small number of donors. Incomplete sequencing was indicated by rarefaction of sorted-subset datasets, despite the large sequencing depth. Pairwise subsampling indicated that sequencing depth was expected to affect the degree of clonotype sharing among donors. Estimated clonotype richness was generally larger for naive than for memory subsets. Approximately 4.8% of naive CD4, 3% to 4% of naive CD8, approximately 2% of memory CD4, and 0.4% of memory CD8 clonotypes were shared across a few donors. Higher generation probabilities were observed for clonotypes shared by all four sorted-subset donors than for non-shared clonotypes.

TCR CDR3 regions were amplified from genomic DNA by multiplex PCR using the deep immunoSEQ assay. Extracted genomic DNA from each cell subset was distributed evenly across all wells of several immunoSEQ 96-well plates, and each plate was treated as a replicate. For sorted subsets, each replicate PCR was loaded with roughly 190 ng genomic DNA, equivalent to some 27,000 T cell genomes. Purified libraries were measured with a Qubit 3.0 fluorometer, size-checked on a Bioanalyzer 2100, and measured again with the KAPA Library Quantification kit. Each immunoSEQ 96-well plate was sequenced on its own single-read 150-cycle Illumina NextSeq 550 flow cell. Concerning the study's data processing: Because only junctional sequences without quality scores were contained in the immunoSEQ output, filtering matching that applied to full-length reads could not be performed. To assign V/J genes and CDR3, sequences were annotated against IMGT germline references using PyIR, a Python wrapper for IgBLAST v1.9. Any read was removed if the V/J assignment was weak (E-value above 1e-6), the CDR3 was missing, or the read contained stop codons, out-of-frame junctions, or ambiguous translated residues. V3J clonotypes were defined by identical inferred V gene, J gene, and CDR3 amino acid sequence. To compute the percentage overlap between repertoires, the number of shared unique clonotypes was divided by the size of the smaller repertoire. Three approaches were used to assess repertoire richness: RTK rarefaction, the Chao1 estimator, and Recon v2.1 estimates of unobserved clonotypes. OLGA was used to compute generation probabilities for all TCRbeta clonotypes that the gDNA method yielded from a handful of donors. TCRdb re-hosts the immuneACCESS table, in-frame sequences only. Its copies lack some clones; in the studies checked, an unresolved V gene accounts for under half of them, and the cause for the rest is not known. V and J calls and clone size are copied from that table; D and trimming were computed from the DNA. The sample table contains around 750,000 clones; only one count was recorded for approximately 74% of them. The top ten clones comprise about 1.8% of the sample.

The donors were healthy, HIV-negative adults who had no recently reported acute infections or vaccinations. All donors were Caucasian adults living in Nashville, Tennessee, USA. CD4+ T cells were enriched by magnetic negative selection; naive cells were then positively selected on CD45RA, and the negative fraction formed the memory subset. Blood was collected by leukapheresis, and PBMCs were isolated by Ficoll-Histopaque density gradient centrifugation and then cryopreserved in liquid nitrogen vapor phase. Analytical flow cytometry was used to check the purity and quantity of every magnetically sorted T cell population. Genomic DNA was isolated from every sorted fraction and measured by UV absorbance on a Nanodrop 2000c. Measured from the cysteine to the phenylalanine, the CDR3 is 15 residues long. Just the 45-base CDR3 DNA is kept, in frame starting at base 1. V and J lose 3 bases and 5 bases, and a span of 17 bases separates them. CDR1 SGHRS and CDR2 YFSETQ are derived from the germline V gene.

Concerning this clone: Its target antigen remains unknown. Per-nucleotide qualities are absent, and no much larger clonotype sits a single base away.

What was sequenced was memory CD4+ T cells sorted from blood. The cell subset or site label, as the study defines it: CD45RA-negative fraction. The chain uses TRBV5-1 and TRBJ2-5; the D match is possibly TRBD1 or TRBD2, with 6 bases aligned in each. The TCR sequence derives from a woman in her twenties or thirties in good health. In nucleotide form, the sequence is TGCGCCAGCAGCTCGGTAGGGGGGCGCAGCGAGACCCAGTACTTC. This yields the protein CASSSVGGRSETQYF.